Listed below are T cell receptor beta chains from one sample, sequenced in a study of cytomegalovirus exposure and HLA in healthy donors. The method was immunoSEQ multiplex PCR; TCRdb's version includes in-frame clones alone and lacks a portion of them. Of 65,000 to 85,000 clones listed, around four fifths are singletons. Specimen: PBMCs. All receptors derive from a woman in her thirties or forties in good health and CMV-seropositive. The CDR3 runs from the conserved cysteine through the conserved F or W. Each record gives: V gene, D gene, J gene, clone size, CDR3 DNA, CDR3 protein. A D gene is named only where the DNA matches it firmly. Size is stated for part of the rows, as once, few or many counts, or as a class when the clone is expanded.

V: TRBV7-2
D: TRBD2
J: TRBJ2-1
size: -
DNA: TGTGCCAGCAGCTTAGCACTAGCGGGGCTCAATGAGCAGTTCTTC
CDR3: CASSLALAGLNEQFF

V: TRBV4-1
D: TRBD1
J: TRBJ1-5
size: -
DNA: TGCGCCAGCAGCCAGATCGGGACAGGGGACGGCCAGCCCCAGCATTTT
CDR3: CASSQIGTGDGQPQHF

V: TRBV27
D: -
J: TRBJ2-7
size: few
DNA: TGTGCCAGCAGGACCTCAGGGGTTTCGTACGAGCAGTACTTC
CDR3: CASRTSGVSYEQYF

V: TRBV19
D: -
J: TRBJ1-2
size: -
DNA: TGTGCCAGTAGTATTGGTACGGACTATGGCTACACCTTC
CDR3: CASSIGTDYGYTF

V: TRBV11-1
D: TRBD1
J: TRBJ2-5
size: -
DNA: TGTGCCAGCAGCACCAGGGACAGGGGCCAAGAGACCCAGTACTTC
CDR3: CASSTRDRGQETQYF

V: TRBV4-3
D: TRBD2
J: TRBJ2-1
size: -
DNA: TGCGCCAGCAGCCAAGATCGGCTAGCGGGGGCCTCGGGTGAGCAGTTCTTC
CDR3: CASSQDRLAGASGEQFF

V: TRBV28
D: -
J: TRBJ1-1
size: -
DNA: TGTGCCAGCAGTTGGAAGCAGGGGAACACTGAAGCTTTCTTT
CDR3: CASSWKQGNTEAFF

V: TRBV5-1
D: TRBD1
J: TRBJ1-5
size: -
DNA: TGCGCCAGCAGCCGGACAGGCGGCGATCAGCCCCAGCATTTT
CDR3: CASSRTGGDQPQHF

V: TRBV28
D: -
J: TRBJ2-1
size: -
DNA: TGTGCCAGCAGTGGGGGGGCTTCTGAGCAGTTCTTC
CDR3: CASSGGASEQFF

V: TRBV28
D: -
J: TRBJ1-5
size: -
DNA: TGTGCCAGCAGTCCGTGGGGGGGATATGGCAATCAGCCCCAGCATTTT
CDR3: CASSPWGGYGNQPQHF

V: TRBV28
D: TRBD2
J: TRBJ2-1
size: -
DNA: TGTGCCAGCGCCCACGGGGGGAGGACTGAGCAGTTCTTC
CDR3: CASAHGGRTEQFF

V: TRBV19
D: TRBD2
J: TRBJ2-1
size: -
DNA: TGTGCCAGACTAGCGTCCGGTGAGCAGTTCTTC
CDR3: CARLASGEQFF

V: TRBV27
D: TRBD1
J: TRBJ2-7
size: -
DNA: TGTGCCAGCAGTTTATCCGGGACAGGGCTAACCTACGAGCAGTACTTC
CDR3: CASSLSGTGLTYEQYF

V: TRBV29-1
D: -
J: TRBJ1-2
size: -
DNA: TGCAGCGTTTCTGACGCGCGAGGCGATGGCTACACCTTC
CDR3: CSVSDARGDGYTF

V: TRBV4-1
D: TRBD2
J: TRBJ2-3
size: once
DNA: TGCGCCAGCGGACCTCTAGCGGGCGGCGTGGATACGCAGTATTTT
CDR3: CASGPLAGGVDTQYF

V: TRBV28
D: TRBD1
J: TRBJ2-5
size: once
DNA: TGTGCCAGCAGTTCCTGGACAGGATTGAACACCCAGTACTTC
CDR3: CASSSWTGLNTQYF

V: TRBV19
D: -
J: TRBJ2-3
size: -
DNA: TGTGCCAGTAGTACGACACCAGATACGCAGTATTTT
CDR3: CASSTTPDTQYF

V: TRBV5-6
D: -
J: TRBJ2-3
size: -
DNA: TGTGCCAGCAGCTTGGTCACGCGGGGCACAGATACGCAGTATTTT
CDR3: CASSLVTRGTDTQYF